This TCR beta chain is from a study of T cell changes during pregnancy in multiple sclerosis. The germline V gene encodes CDR1 LGHNA and CDR2 YSLEER. The ends were cut back, 5 bases at V and 2 bases at J, with 10 bases in the middle. This CDR3 is built from 14 residues. Profiling relied on immunoSEQ multiplex PCR, and the TCRdb table lists in-frame clones only, not all of them. The table has about 60,000 clones, 80% to 95% seen once. This sample comprised peripheral blood, obtained in the first trimester of pregnancy. The chain recombines TRBV4-3 with TRBJ2-1, with D perhaps matching TRBD2 (6 bases). This sequence originates from a female donor with multiple sclerosis, enrolled in a pregnancy study. The CDR3 spells CASSTGRTYNEQFF. CDR3 DNA: TGCGCCAGCAGCACGGGGAGGACCTACAATGAGCAGTTCTTC.